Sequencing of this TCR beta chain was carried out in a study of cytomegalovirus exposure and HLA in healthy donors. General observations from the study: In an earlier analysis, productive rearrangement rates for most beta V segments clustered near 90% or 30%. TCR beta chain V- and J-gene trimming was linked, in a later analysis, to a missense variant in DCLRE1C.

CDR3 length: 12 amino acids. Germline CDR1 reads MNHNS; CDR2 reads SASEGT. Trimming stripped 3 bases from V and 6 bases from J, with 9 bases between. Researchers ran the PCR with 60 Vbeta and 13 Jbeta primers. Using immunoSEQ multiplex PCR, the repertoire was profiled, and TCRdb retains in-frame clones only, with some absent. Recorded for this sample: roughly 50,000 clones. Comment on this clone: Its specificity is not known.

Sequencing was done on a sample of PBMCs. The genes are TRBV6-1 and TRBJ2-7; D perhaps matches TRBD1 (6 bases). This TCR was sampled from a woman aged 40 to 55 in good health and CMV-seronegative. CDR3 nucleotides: TGTGCCAGCAGTGACGCAGGGGCCGAGCAGTACTTC. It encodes CASSDAGAEQYF.